The 7 T cell receptor beta chains below come from one sample, sequenced in a study of blood T cell repertoires in COVID-19. Only in-frame clones appear in the TCRdb table, and some are missing; sequencing was by immunoSEQ multiplex PCR. This sample yields fewer than 20,000 clones, of which about four fifths are seen a single time; approximately 20% belongs to the top ten. Sequenced: peripheral blood. These receptors were taken from an elderly man with active COVID-19.

Only a few counts were recorded for this clone. The V gene is TRBV5-4, the J gene TRBJ2-7; D may be TRBD1 (6 bases). Trimming stripped 3 bases from V and 3 bases from J, with 22 bases between. The germline gives CDR1 SGHNT, CDR2 YYREEE (reference sequence). The CDR3 spans 17 residues. CDR3 loop: CASSSTPKQGLDYEQYF. Written as DNA, the CDR3 is TGTGCCAGCAGCTCAACCCCAAAACAGGGATTGGACTACGAGCAGTACTTC.

This chain connects TRBV3-1 (or the pseudogene TRBV3-2) to TRBJ1-5, with D unclear. This CDR3 has 14 residues. The ends were cut back, 1 base at V and 0 bases at J, with 4 bases in the middle. Germline loops: CDR1 LGHDT, CDR2 YNNKEL (reference sequence). DNA for the CDR3: TGTGCCAGCAGCCAAGTGTATAGCAATCAGCCCCAGCATTTT. This gives the protein CASSQVYSNQPQHF.

Remarks on this clone: A read error may produce the germline difference seen at one junction end. V and J are TRBV3-1 (or the pseudogene TRBV3-2) and TRBJ2-1, with 7 positions matching TRBD1. Germline CDR1 and CDR2: LGHDT and YNNKEL (reference sequence). The CDR3 runs 13 residues. This CDR3 reads CASSQDRQGRRVF. For the CDR3, the DNA is TGTGCCAGCAGCCAAGATCGACAGGGCCGCAGAGTCTTC.

This clone has a handful of counts. The V and J genes are TRBV4-1 and TRBJ2-1; TRBD2 agrees at 12 bases. CDR1 and CDR2 (germline): MGHRA, YSYEKL. V dropped 3 bases and J dropped 0; count of bases not matched to a gene: 6. CDR3 length: 18 residues. For the CDR3, the DNA is TGCGCCAGCAGCCACCTAGCGGGAGGGCCACCCTCCTACAATGAGCAGTTCTTC. This translates into CASSHLAGGPPSYNEQFF.

This clone was seen more than once but under ten times. The CDR3 loop is CASSGTGNDYGYTF. CDR3 sequence (DNA): TGTGCCAGCTCAGGGACAGGGAACGACTATGGCTACACCTTC. This chain links TRBV18 with TRBJ1-2, with 9 bases identical to TRBD1. CDR1 and CDR2 from the germline V gene are KGHSH and LQKENI. The CDR3 consists of 14 residues. The V and J ends lost 5 bases and 3 bases, in that order; junction bases with no gene match: 4.

This clone has only a few counts. This chain uses TRBV18 with TRBJ2-7; D might be TRBD1 (5 bases). This CDR3 contains 12 residues. Looked up from germline, CDR1 is KGHSH and CDR2 is LQKENI. The V and J ends lost 6 bases and 4 bases respectively, with 10 bases between them. In DNA, the CDR3 is TGTGCCAGCTCCCGCGACAGATACGAGCAGTACTTC. It translates to CASSRDRYEQYF.

The chain combines TRBV5-1 with TRBJ2-1; 7 bases fit TRBD2. The CDR3 has 15 residues. V dropped 3 bases and J dropped 7; count of bases not matched to a gene: 10. Per germline, CDR1 SGHRS and CDR2 YFSETQ. The CDR3 reads CASSWNSGTTNEQFF. CDR3 nucleotides: TGCGCCAGCAGCTGGAATTCCGGGACTACGAATGAGCAGTTCTTC.